One and the same sample provided the 25 T cell receptor beta chains below, sequenced in a study of blood T cell repertoires in COVID-19. Some clones are missing from TCRdb's copy, which holds only in-frame ones; the method was immunoSEQ multiplex PCR. The sample consists of some 250,000 clones, around nine tenths of them appearing once. The material sequenced was PBMCs or T cells enriched from blood (not recorded which). Source of these receptors: a woman aged 25 to 45 with acute COVID-19.

V is TRBV28 and J is TRBJ2-4; a weak D match, TRBD1 (5 bases). Germline V gene lookup returns CDR1 MDHEN and CDR2 SYDVKM. CDR3 size: 16 residues. Trimming took 0 bases from V and 0 from J, leaving 9 bases between them. Here the CDR3 reads CASSLWQGLAKNIQYF. The CDR3 DNA sequence: TGTGCCAGCAGTTTATGGCAGGGTTTAGCCAAAAACATTCAGTACTTC.

V usage is TRBV9 and J usage is TRBJ1-5, with D possibly TRBD1 on 5 matching bases. Trimming removed 0 bases at V and 4 bases at J, with 5 bases between. Germline values: CDR1 SGDLS, CDR2 YYNGEE. The CDR3 spans 13 residues. This CDR3 reads CASSVAGNQPQHF. Written as DNA, the CDR3 is TGTGCCAGCAGCGTAGCAGGGAATCAGCCCCAGCATTTT.

J is TRBJ2-5 and V is TRBV28; 7 positions match TRBD1. CDR3 size: 13 residues. Losses at the gene ends were 5 bases for V and 14 bases for J; bases not matched to a gene: 14. Germline-derived CDR1 and CDR2 are MDHEN and SYDVKM. The CDR3 sequence is CASSPQTGITIYF. The CDR3 nucleotides read TGTGCCAGCAGTCCCCAGACAGGGATCACCATTTACTTC.

This CDR3 is CASSFPNYGYTF. The DNA of the CDR3 is TGTGCCAGCAGTTTTCCAAACTATGGCTACACCTTC. The chain employs TRBV12-3 or TRBV12-4 and TRBJ1-2; D uncertain. V was pared by 3 bases and J by 2 bases, with 4 bases between. The CDR3 length is 12 residues.

J is TRBJ1-1 and V is TRBV30; D may be TRBD1 (6 bases). Germline values: CDR1 GTSNPN, CDR2 SVGIG (reference sequence). The CDR3 extends over 14 amino acids. Trimming removed 3 bases at V and 6 bases at J, with 17 bases between. CDR3: CAWSAGQISAEAFF. The CDR3 DNA follows: TGTGCCTGGAGCGCTGGACAGATCAGCGCTGAAGCTTTCTTT.

CDR3 DNA: TGCAGCGTTACCCCCGGGACAGGGGGCTACGAGCAGTACTTC. Translated, it gives CSVTPGTGGYEQYF. V gene TRBV29-1 combines with J gene TRBJ2-7, with 11 nucleotides matching TRBD1. This CDR3 has 14 residues. J lost 3 bases, V lost 5 bases, and 6 bases had no gene match. Germline V lookup: CDR1 SQVTM, CDR2 ANQGSEA.

The rearrangement uses TRBV6-5 and TRBJ1-1, with 11 bases that match TRBD1. V lost 4 bases, J lost 12 bases, and 7 bases stayed unmatched. Germline lookup yields CDR1 MNHEY and CDR2 SVGAGI. This CDR3 comprises 13 residues. The CDR3: CASSSPLDRGPFF. CDR3 coding DNA: TGTGCCAGCAGTTCCCCCCTGGACAGGGGGCCTTTCTTT.

J is TRBJ2-7 and V is TRBV28; a possible D gene is TRBD2 (6 bases). The CDR3 totals 18 residues. V was trimmed by 6 bases and J by 0 bases, leaving 24 bases between them. Germline V gene sequence: CDR1 MDHEN, CDR2 SYDVKM. CDR3 bases: TGTGCCAGCAGACAACGCGGGACTCGAAGAACCAGCTCCTACGAGCAGTACTTC. Encoded protein: CASRQRGTRRTSSYEQYF.

J is TRBJ2-1 and V is TRBV7-2, with 11 positions matching TRBD2. Trimming took 9 bases from V and 4 from J; bases not matched to a gene: 2. This CDR3 spans 13 amino acids. The germline V gene has CDR1 SGHTA and CDR2 FQGNSA. The CDR3 spells CARRTSGYNEQFF. The CDR3 DNA reads as TGTGCCAGACGGACTAGCGGGTACAATGAGCAGTTCTTC.

The rearrangement links TRBV10-1 to TRBJ1-6; D is perhaps TRBD1 (6 bases). Between the trimmed V and J ends, which lost 7 bases and 9 bases, there was a span of 13 bases. Germline lookup yields CDR1 WNHNN and CDR2 SYGVQD (reference sequence). The CDR3 has 13 residues. The CDR3 sequence: CASTRGRGSPLHF. CDR3 sequence (DNA): TGCGCCAGCACGCGGGGGCGAGGTTCACCCCTCCACTTT.

The chain joins TRBV29-1 to TRBJ1-1; a weak D match, TRBD1 (5 bases). The CDR3 sequence is 12 residues long. CDR1 and CDR2 from the germline V gene are SQVTM and ANQGSEA. Trimming left V 4 bases short and J 1 base short, with 7 bases between. This CDR3 is CSVAGGNTEAFF. Written as DNA, the CDR3 is TGCAGCGTTGCCGGGGGGAACACTGAAGCTTTCTTT.

J is TRBJ2-7 and V is TRBV7-2; the D gene is possibly TRBD2 (5 bases). The CDR3 runs 14 residues. Germline V CDR1 and CDR2: SGHTA, FQGNSA. The germline V and J ends were trimmed by 5 bases and 2 bases, with 13 bases remaining between them. The CDR3 sequence: CASSQLALTYEQYF. The CDR3 nucleotides read TGTGCCAGCAGCCAGCTAGCCTTGACCTACGAGCAGTACTTC.

The chain recombines TRBV7-6 with TRBJ1-1, with TRBD1 identical over 7 bases. This CDR3 spans 14 amino acids. CDR1 is SGHVS, CDR2 FNYEAQ, per germline. V was pared by 2 bases and J by 4 bases, with 4 bases of the junction left unmatched. The CDR3 reads CASSLRHRGTEAFF. DNA for the CDR3: TGTGCCAGCAGCTTACGTCACAGGGGCACTGAAGCTTTCTTT.

This chain joins TRBV18 and TRBJ1-1; 8 nucleotides align to TRBD1. This CDR3 has 16 residues. J gave up 4 bases and V 2 bases, and 9 bases lay outside the gene matches. Germline V gene data show CDR1 as KGHSH and CDR2 as LQKENI. CDR3 protein: CASSPGLTGGGTEAFF. Here the CDR3 DNA reads TGTGCCAGCTCACCAGGGTTAACAGGGGGAGGCACTGAAGCTTTCTTT.

This clone was counted a single time. The V gene is TRBV18, the J gene TRBJ1-4, with TRBD1 matching 7 bases. Germline trimming cut 3 bases from V and 5 bases from J; bases unmatched to any gene: 15. The germline V gene has CDR1 KGHSH and CDR2 LQKENI. The CDR3 spans 18 residues. The CDR3 coding sequence is TGTGCCAGCTCACCGAAACACTCCTCCGGGACAGACAATGAAAAACTGTTTTTT. It codes for CASSPKHSSGTDNEKLFF.

This chain uses TRBV13 with TRBJ1-2; D may be TRBD1 (5 bases). The germline CDR1 and CDR2 sequences are PRHDT and FYEKMQ (reference sequence). Trimming pared 8 bases from V and 0 bases from J, leaving 25 bases between. The length of the CDR3 is 18 residues. The CDR3 sequence: CASSRGSGGRGANYGYTF. The DNA of the CDR3 is TGTGCCAGCTCCCGGGGATCGGGGGGAAGGGGAGCTAACTATGGCTACACCTTC.

V gene TRBV29-1 combines with J gene TRBJ2-6; 9 bases line up with TRBD1. V lost 0 bases to trimming and J lost 0 bases; unmatched junction nucleotides: 9. The CDR3 has 19 amino acids. CDR1 and CDR2 (germline): SQVTM, ANQGSEA. In DNA, the CDR3 is TGCAGCGTTGAAGATCGTTACGGGACAGGGCCCTCTGGGGCCAACGTCCTGACTTTC. This encodes CSVEDRYGTGPSGANVLTF.

This clone was detected only a few times. V is TRBV24-1 and J is TRBJ2-1; weak D call: TRBD2 (5 bases). This CDR3 has 14 amino acids. The V end lost 4 bases, the J end lost 10 bases, and 16 bases lay between the germline ends. Germline V gene sequence: CDR1 KGHDR, CDR2 SFDVKD. CDR3 region: CATSDHYGGGEQFF. The CDR3 nucleotides read TGTGCCACCAGTGACCATTACGGAGGTGGCGAGCAGTTCTTC.

The chain is built from TRBV3-1 (or the pseudogene TRBV3-2) and TRBJ1-3; D unresolved. CDR3 size: 16 residues. Trimming took 2 bases from V and 0 from J, leaving 11 bases between them. The germline CDR1 and CDR2 sequences are LGHDT and YNNKEL (reference sequence). CDR3 sequence reads: CASSQFSRSSGNTIYF. Here the CDR3 DNA reads TGTGCCAGCAGCCAATTCTCCCGGTCCTCTGGAAACACCATATATTTT.

The chain combines TRBV28 with TRBJ1-6; D not resolved. Germline CDR1 MDHEN, CDR2 SYDVKM. The CDR3 runs 11 residues. Trimming pared 7 bases from V and 5 bases from J, leaving 3 bases between. The CDR3 coding sequence is TGTGCCAGCACTGATAATTCACCCCTCCACTTT. Translated, it gives CASTDNSPLHF.

Only one count was recorded for this clone. Other nucleotide sequences in the sample specify the same CDR3. In DNA, the CDR3 is TGTGCCAGCAGCTTGGACTTGGGGACTGAAGCTTTCTTT. Translating it yields CASSLDLGTEAFF. This chain uses TRBV7-9 with TRBJ1-1; D is unresolved. Germline V lookup: CDR1 SEHNR, CDR2 FQNEAQ (reference sequence). V was trimmed by 3 bases and J by 5 bases, leaving 10 bases between them. This CDR3 contains 13 residues.

The V call is TRBV7-3, the J call TRBJ1-4, with 8 bases identical to TRBD1. The germline V gene encodes CDR1 SGHTA and CDR2 FQGTGA. CDR3 size: 16 residues. The ends lost 4 bases at V and 5 bases at J; junction bases unmatched: 9. In nucleotides, the CDR3 is TGTGCCAGCAGCTCGAACTGGACAGGGAAGAATGAAAAACTGTTTTTT. It encodes CASSSNWTGKNEKLFF.

CDR3 region: CASSGLLGATDTQYF. The CDR3, as DNA: TGTGCCAGCAGCGGCCTTCTAGGAGCCACAGATACGCAGTATTTT. The chain uses TRBV9 and TRBJ2-3; D is ambiguous. This CDR3 region has 15 residues. The V gene's germline CDR1 is SGDLS and CDR2 YYNGEE. The V end was cut by 3 bases, the J end by 2 bases, with 13 bases between.

The V and J genes are TRBV9 and TRBJ2-7; no firm D call. Trimming left V 4 bases short and J 1 base short, with 9 bases between. The CDR3 totals 13 residues. Germline CDR1 and CDR2: SGDLS and YYNGEE. The CDR3 here is CASSPQDSYEQYF. CDR3 coding DNA: TGTGCCAGCAGCCCTCAGGATTCCTACGAGCAGTACTTC.

This clone was detected once. The V call is TRBV5-8, the J call TRBJ2-1, with 7 positions matching TRBD1. V trimming: 4 bases; J trimming: 4 bases; junction bases outside the gene matches: 8. This CDR3 comprises 15 residues. The germline gives CDR1 SGHTS, CDR2 YDEGEE. The CDR3 loop reads CASSPGTATYNEQFF. The CDR3 DNA is TGTGCCAGCAGCCCCGGGACAGCCACTTACAATGAGCAGTTCTTC.